Listed below are T cell receptor beta chains from one sample, sequenced in a study of cytomegalovirus exposure and HLA in healthy donors. Using immunoSEQ multiplex PCR, the repertoire was profiled, and TCRdb retains in-frame clones only, with some absent. Of 200,000 or so clones in the sample, roughly 80% were seen once. Sequencing was performed on PBMCs. Receptor source: a man in his fifties in good health and CMV-seronegative. The conserved cysteine and the conserved F or W are not part of the CDR3 here. The order of the fields is V gene, J gene, CDR3 protein.

TRBV27,TRBJ2-5,ASSLSRGETQY
TRBV5-1,TRBJ2-3,ASSLEQPADTQY
TRBV2,TRBJ2-3,ASVEAGGFTDTQY
TRBV27,TRBJ2-7,ASSLFGHLYEQY
TRBV10-2,TRBJ1-1,ASGGTVNTEAF
TRBV6-5,TRBJ1-1,ASSQGAGAEAF
TRBV7-2,TRBJ1-1,ASSQQGQGARTEAF
TRBV30,TRBJ2-1,AWSRGHEQF
TRBV7-3,TRBJ2-5,ASSLLGEQETQY
TRBV27,TRBJ1-6,ASSSGQGGLPLH
TRBV6-4,TRBJ1-2,ASSEGHGTSNYGYT
TRBV7-2,TRBJ2-1,ASSLVGRVNEQF
TRBV5-1,TRBJ1-1,ASSLGTGFGTEAF
TRBV29-1,TRBJ2-7,SVGTGGGEQY
TRBV6-1,TRBJ1-5,ASKLFDSNQPQH
TRBV7-9,TRBJ2-1,ASSLVTAGEQF
TRBV7-8,TRBJ2-7,ASSVTGGARSYEQY
TRBV6-5,TRBJ1-6,ASSSGDWGHLSLH
TRBV19,TRBJ1-2,ASSIDLYGDRGYGYT
TRBV5-6,TRBJ2-7,ASRRGGGEQY
TRBV5-6,TRBJ2-7,ASSHRRAYEQY
TRBV25-1,NA,ASSEWDRVDEQY
TRBV9,TRBJ1-2,ASSLRGRGEGGYT
TRBV4-3,TRBJ2-7,ASSKDREAYEQY
TRBV18,TRBJ2-7,ASSLPSGGAYEQY
TRBV4-2,TRBJ2-1,ASSQDRGSGETYNEQF
TRBV2,TRBJ1-5,ASSPEQGNQPQH
TRBV28,TRBJ2-3,ASSLATSTDTQY
TRBV7-2,TRBJ2-1,ASRFSGANEQF
TRBV4-3,TRBJ2-2,ASSQDEPTVTGELF
TRBV27,TRBJ1-4,ASRGWGGDEKLF
TRBV9,TRBJ1-6,ASSVESGGHSPLH
TRBV27,TRBJ2-7,ASRSLQPDYEQY
TRBV2,TRBJ2-2,ASRDTEVSGELF
TRBV9,TRBJ2-1,ASSVGMGGKSSYNEQF
TRBV6-5,TRBJ1-1,ASSSGGALNTEAF
TRBV7-8,TRBJ2-1,ASASGGAKF
TRBV5-1,TRBJ1-1,ASSLIVNTEAF
TRBV10-2,TRBJ2-1,ASGGGYNEQF
TRBV4-3,TRBJ2-2,ASSRAQSPPGELF
TRBV7-8,TRBJ2-2,ASSLLAGLTGELF
TRBV7-9,TRBJ1-4,ASSPQGANEKLF
TRBV2,TRBJ2-7,ASSEQRGVSYEQY
TRBV12-2,TRBJ2-1,ASRYPIGTGTFNEQF
TRBV7-9,TRBJ1-2,SSSSSTYGYT
TRBV5-1,TRBJ2-5,ASSLAQPGRETQY
TRBV2,TRBJ1-5,ASSEGRPNNQPQH
TRBV5-1,TRBJ2-1,ASSTGTGGYNEQF
TRBV7-2,TRBJ2-7,ASSLTSTGSEQY
TRBV9,TRBJ1-5,ASSEAGTGFDQPQH
TRBV4-1,TRBJ1-2,ASSQDQTAYYGYT
TRBV7-2,TRBJ1-6,ASSYRVADSPLH
TRBV30,TRBJ1-1,AWRPYENAEAF
TRBV7-9,TRBJ1-6,SSSRGTGENSPLH